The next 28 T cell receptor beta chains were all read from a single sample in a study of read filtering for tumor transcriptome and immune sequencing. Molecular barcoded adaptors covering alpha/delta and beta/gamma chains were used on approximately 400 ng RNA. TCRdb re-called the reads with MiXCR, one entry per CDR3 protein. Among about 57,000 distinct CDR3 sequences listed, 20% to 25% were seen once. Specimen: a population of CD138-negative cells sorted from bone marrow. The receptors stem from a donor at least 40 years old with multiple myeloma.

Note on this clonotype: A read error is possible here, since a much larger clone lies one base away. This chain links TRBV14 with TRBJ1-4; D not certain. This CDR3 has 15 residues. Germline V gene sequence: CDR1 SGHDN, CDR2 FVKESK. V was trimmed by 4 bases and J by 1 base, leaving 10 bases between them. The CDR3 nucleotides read TGTGCCAGCAGCCCAGGCCGGGAAACTAATGAAAAACTGTTTTTT. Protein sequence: CASSPGRETNEKLFF. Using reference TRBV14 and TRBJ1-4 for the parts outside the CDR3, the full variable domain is EAGVTQFPSHSVIEKGQTVTLRCDPISGHDNLYWYRRVMGKEIKFLLHFVKESKQDESGMPNNRFLAERTGGTYSTLKVQPAELEDSGVYFCASSPGRETNEKLFFGSGTQLSVL.

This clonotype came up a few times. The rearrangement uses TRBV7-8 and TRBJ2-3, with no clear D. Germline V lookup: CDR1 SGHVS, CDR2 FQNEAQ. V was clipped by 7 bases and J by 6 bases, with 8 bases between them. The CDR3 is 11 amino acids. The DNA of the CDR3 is TGTGCCAGCAAGTTGCGGGATACGCAGTATTTT. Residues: CASKLRDTQYF. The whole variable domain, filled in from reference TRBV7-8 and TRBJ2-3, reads GAGVSQSPRYKVAKRGQDVALRCDPISGHVSLFWYQQALGQGPEFLTYFQNEAQLDKSGLPSDRFFAERPEGSVSTLKIQRTQQEDSAVYLCASKLRDTQYFGPGTRLTVL.

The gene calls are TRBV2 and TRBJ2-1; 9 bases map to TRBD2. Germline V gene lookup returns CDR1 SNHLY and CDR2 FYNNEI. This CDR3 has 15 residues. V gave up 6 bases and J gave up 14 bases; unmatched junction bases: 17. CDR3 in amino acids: CASRRTGGGAQEKFF. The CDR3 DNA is TGTGCCAGCAGAAGAACCGGCGGGGGGGCCCAAGAGAAGTTCTTC.

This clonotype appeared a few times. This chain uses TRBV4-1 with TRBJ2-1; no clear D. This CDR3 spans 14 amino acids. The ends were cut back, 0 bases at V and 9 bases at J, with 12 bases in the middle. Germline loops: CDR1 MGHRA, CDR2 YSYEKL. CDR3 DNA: TGCGCCAGCAGCCAAGAGGGCCGTTACGGTGAGCAGTTCTTC. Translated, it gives CASSQEGRYGEQFF.

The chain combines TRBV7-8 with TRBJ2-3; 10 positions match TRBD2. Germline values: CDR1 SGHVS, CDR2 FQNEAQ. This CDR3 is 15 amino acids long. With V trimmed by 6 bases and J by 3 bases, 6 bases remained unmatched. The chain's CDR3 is CASREIAGGTDTQYF. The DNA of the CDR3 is TGTGCCAGCAGGGAAATAGCGGGAGGAACAGATACGCAGTATTTT.

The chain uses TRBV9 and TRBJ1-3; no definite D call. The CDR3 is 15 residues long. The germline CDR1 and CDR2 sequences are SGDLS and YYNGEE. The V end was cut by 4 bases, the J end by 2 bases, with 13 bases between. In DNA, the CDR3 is TGTGCCAGCAGCCCCGGGCTGAGCGCTGGAAACACCATATATTTT. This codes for CASSPGLSAGNTIYF.

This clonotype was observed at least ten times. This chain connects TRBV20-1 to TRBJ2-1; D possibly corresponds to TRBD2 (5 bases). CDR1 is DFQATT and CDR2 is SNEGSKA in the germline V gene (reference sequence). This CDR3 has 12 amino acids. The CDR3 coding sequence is TGCCTCGTGAGGGCCTCCTACAATGAGCAGTTCTTC. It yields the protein CLVRASYNEQFF.

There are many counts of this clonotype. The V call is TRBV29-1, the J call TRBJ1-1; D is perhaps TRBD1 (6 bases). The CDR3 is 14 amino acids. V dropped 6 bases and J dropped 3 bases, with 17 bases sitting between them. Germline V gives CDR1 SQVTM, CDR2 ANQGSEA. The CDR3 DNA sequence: TGCAGCGTGGACGACACTCAGGGGTACACTGAAGCTTTCTTT. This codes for CSVDDTQGYTEAFF.

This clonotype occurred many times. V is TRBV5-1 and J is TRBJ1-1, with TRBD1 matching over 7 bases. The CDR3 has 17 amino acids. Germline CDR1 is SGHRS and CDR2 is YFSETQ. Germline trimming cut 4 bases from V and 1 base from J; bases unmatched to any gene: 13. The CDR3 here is CASSSDQGVASNTEAFF. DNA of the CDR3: TGCGCCAGCAGCAGCGACCAGGGGGTCGCGTCGAACACTGAAGCTTTCTTT.

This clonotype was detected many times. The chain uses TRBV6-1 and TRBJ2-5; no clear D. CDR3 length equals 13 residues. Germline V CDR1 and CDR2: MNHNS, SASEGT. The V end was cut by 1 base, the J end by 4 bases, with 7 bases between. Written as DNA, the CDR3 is TGTGCCAGCAGTGAAGTTTACGCAGAGACCCAGTACTTC. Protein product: CASSEVYAETQYF.

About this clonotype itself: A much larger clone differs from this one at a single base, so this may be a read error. In DNA form, the CDR3 reads TGTGCCAGCAGCTTAGCTAGCGGGGGGTACAATGAGCAGTTCTTC. This codes for CASSLASGGYNEQFF. The J gene is TRBJ2-1, the V gene TRBV7-9, with TRBD2 matching over 10 bases. The CDR3 extends over 15 amino acids. J lost 4 bases, V lost 0 bases, and 0 bases had no gene match. CDR1 and CDR2 (germline): SEHNR, FQNEAQ (reference sequence).

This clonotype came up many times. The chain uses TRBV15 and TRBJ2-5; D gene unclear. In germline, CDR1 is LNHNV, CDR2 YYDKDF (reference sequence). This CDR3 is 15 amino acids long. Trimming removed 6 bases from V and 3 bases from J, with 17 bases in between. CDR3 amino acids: CATRPIADLEETQYF. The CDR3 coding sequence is TGTGCCACCAGGCCAATCGCCGACTTAGAAGAGACCCAGTACTTC. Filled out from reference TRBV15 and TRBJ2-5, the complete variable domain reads DAMVIQNPRYQVTQFGKPVTLSCSQTLNHNVMYWYQQKSSQAPKLLFHYYDKDFNNEADTPDNFQSRRPNTSFCFLDIRSPGLGDTAMYLCATRPIADLEETQYFGPGTRLLVL.

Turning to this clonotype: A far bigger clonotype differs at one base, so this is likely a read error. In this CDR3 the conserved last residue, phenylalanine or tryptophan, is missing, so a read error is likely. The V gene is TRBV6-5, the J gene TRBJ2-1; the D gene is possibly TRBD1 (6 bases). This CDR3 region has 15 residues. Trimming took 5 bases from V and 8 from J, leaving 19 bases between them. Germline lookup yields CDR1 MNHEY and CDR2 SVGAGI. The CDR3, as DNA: TGTGCCAGCAGTGAGCAGGGGAGCTATAGCGATGAGCAGTTCTAC. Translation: CASSEQGSYSDEQFY.

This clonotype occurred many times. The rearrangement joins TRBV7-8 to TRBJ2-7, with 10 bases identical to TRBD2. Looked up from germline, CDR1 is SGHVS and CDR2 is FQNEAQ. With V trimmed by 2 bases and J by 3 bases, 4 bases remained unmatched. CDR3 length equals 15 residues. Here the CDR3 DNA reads TGTGCCAGCAGCTTATCAGGGACTAGCGACTACGAGCAGTACTTC. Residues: CASSLSGTSDYEQYF.

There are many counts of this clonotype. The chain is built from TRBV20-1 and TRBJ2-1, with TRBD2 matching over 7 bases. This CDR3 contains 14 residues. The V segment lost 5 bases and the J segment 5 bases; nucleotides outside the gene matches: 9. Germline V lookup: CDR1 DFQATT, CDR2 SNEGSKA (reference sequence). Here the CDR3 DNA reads TGCAGTGCTCCAAACGGGCTAGCGGACAATGAGCAGTTCTTC. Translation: CSAPNGLADNEQFF.

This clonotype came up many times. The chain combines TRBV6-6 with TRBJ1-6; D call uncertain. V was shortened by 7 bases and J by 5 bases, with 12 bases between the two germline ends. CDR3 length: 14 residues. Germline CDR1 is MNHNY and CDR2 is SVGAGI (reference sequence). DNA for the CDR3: TGTGCCAGCACCTTGAACAGCAATAATTCACCCCTCCACTTT. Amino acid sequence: CASTLNSNNSPLHF.

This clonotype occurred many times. The CDR3 bases are TGTGCCAGCAGCCAGGACGCGGGAAACTATGGCTACACCTTC. Translated, it gives CASSQDAGNYGYTF. This rearrangement joins TRBV4-2 to TRBJ1-2; D is undetermined. Trimming shortened V by 3 bases and J by 2 bases, and 10 bases separated the two germline ends. The CDR3 extends over 14 amino acids. CDR1 LGHNA and CDR2 YNFKEQ come from the germline V gene.

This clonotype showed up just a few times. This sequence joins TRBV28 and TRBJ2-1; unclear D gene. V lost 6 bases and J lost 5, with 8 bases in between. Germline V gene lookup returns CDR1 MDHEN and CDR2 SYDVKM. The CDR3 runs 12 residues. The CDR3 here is CASSPRNNEQFF. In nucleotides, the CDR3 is TGTGCCAGCAGCCCCAGGAACAATGAGCAGTTCTTC.

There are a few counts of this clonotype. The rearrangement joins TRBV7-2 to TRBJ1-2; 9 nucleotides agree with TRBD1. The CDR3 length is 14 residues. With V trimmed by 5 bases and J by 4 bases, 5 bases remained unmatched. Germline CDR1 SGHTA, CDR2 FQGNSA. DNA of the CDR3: TGTGCCAGCAGCGCTTACAGGGGGCTCTATGGCTACACCTTC. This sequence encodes CASSAYRGLYGYTF.

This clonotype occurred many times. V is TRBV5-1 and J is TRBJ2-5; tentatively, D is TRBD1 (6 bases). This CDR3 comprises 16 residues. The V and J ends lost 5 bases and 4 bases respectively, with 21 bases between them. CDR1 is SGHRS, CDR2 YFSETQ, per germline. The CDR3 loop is CASSRWERGGSETQYF. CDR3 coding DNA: TGCGCCAGCAGTCGGTGGGAAAGAGGGGGATCAGAGACCCAGTACTTC. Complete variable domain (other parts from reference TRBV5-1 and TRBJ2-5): KAGVTQTPRYLIKTRGQQVTLSCSPISGHRSVSWYQQTPGQGLQFLFEYFSETQRNKGNFPGRFSGRQFSNSRSEMNVSTLELGDSALYLCASSRWERGGSETQYFGPGTRLLVL.

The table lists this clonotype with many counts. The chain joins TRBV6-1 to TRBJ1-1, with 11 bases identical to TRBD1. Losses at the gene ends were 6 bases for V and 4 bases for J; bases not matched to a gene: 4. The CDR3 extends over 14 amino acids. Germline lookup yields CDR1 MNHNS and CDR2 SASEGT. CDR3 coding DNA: TGTGCCAGCAGGGACAGGGGGCCCCCCACTGAAGCTTTCTTT. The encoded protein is CASRDRGPPTEAFF.

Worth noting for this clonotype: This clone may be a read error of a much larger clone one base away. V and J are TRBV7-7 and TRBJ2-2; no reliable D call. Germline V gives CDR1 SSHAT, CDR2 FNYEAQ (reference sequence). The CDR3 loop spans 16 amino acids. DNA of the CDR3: TGTGCTAGCCGCTTAGCACAAGCATATAGTCGCGGGGAGCTGTTTTTT. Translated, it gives CASRLAQAYSRGELFF.

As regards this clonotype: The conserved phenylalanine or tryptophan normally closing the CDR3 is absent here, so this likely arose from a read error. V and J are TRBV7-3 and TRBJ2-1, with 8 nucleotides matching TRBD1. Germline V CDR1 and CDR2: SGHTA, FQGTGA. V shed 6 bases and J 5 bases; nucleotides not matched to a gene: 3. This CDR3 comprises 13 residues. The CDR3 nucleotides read TGTGCCAGCAGTTCGGACAGGGACAATGAGCAGTTCCTC. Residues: CASSSDRDNEQFL.

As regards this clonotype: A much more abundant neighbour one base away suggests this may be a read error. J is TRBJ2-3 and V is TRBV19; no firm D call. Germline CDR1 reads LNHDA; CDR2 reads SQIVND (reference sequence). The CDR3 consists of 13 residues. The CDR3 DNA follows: TGTGCCGGTAGTATTGGCGGCAGAGATACGCAGTATTTT. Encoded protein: CAGSIGGRDTQYF.

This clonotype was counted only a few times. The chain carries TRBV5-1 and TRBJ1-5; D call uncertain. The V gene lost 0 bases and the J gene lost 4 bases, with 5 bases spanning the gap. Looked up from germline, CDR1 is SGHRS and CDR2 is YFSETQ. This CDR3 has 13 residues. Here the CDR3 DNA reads TGCGCCAGCAGCTTGGGAGAGAATCAGCCCCAGCATTTT. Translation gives CASSLGENQPQHF.

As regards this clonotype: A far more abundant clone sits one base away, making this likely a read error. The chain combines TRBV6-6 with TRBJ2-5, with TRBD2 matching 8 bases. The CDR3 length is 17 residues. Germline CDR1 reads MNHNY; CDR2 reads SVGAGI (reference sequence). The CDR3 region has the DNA TGTGCCAGCAGTTACATCGCGGGGGGCGCGGACCAAGAGACCCTGTACTTC. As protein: CASSYIAGGADQETLYF.

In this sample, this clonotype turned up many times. CDR3 DNA sequence: TGTGCCAGCAGCTTAGCCGGGGCTCGACAAGAGACCCAGTACTTC. Amino acids: CASSLAGARQETQYF. The chain couples TRBV7-9 to TRBJ2-5; D could derive from TRBD1 or TRBD2 (5 bases each). This CDR3 region has 15 residues. The V and J ends lost 0 bases and 2 bases respectively, with 10 bases between them. CDR1 SEHNR and CDR2 FQNEAQ come from the germline V gene (reference sequence).

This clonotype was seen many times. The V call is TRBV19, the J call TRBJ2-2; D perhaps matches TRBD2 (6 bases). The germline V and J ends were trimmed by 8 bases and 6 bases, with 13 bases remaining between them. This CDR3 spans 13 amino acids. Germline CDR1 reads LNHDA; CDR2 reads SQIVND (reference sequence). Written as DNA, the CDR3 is TGTGCCAGTCCCGGGAGCGGGCCCGGGGAGCTGTTTTTT. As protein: CASPGSGPGELFF.